The 4 T cell receptor beta chains reported below all come from one sample, sequenced in a study of T cell clonality in common variable immunodeficiency. The table came from immunoSEQ multiplex PCR; TCRdb's copy has only in-frame clones and leaves some out. Sampling found approximately 81,000 clones, none seen once. The specimen sequenced was peripheral blood mononuclear cells. The receptors come from a person between 18 and 75 years old in good health.

This clone was counted at least ten times. The DNA ends 3 residues before the CDR3 does, and the rest of the CDR3 is filled in from the germline J gene. This chain uses TRBV5-1 with TRBJ2-3, with 9 bases identical to TRBD2. The germline gives CDR1 SGHRS, CDR2 YFSETQ. Unmatched junction bases numbered 6, after V lost 4 bases and J lost 0 bases. The CDR3 extends over 16 amino acids. CDR3 loop: CASSPLTSGSTDTQYF. The part of the CDR3 DNA that was read is TGCGCCAGCAGCCCCTTGACTAGCGGTAGCACAGATACG.

This clone was counted at least ten times. Read data end 3 residues before the CDR3 end; the end is taken from the germline J gene. The rearrangement joins TRBV12-3 or TRBV12-4 to TRBJ2-1; D may be TRBD1 (5 bases). The CDR3 has 14 residues. V was trimmed by 0 bases and J by 7 bases, leaving 10 bases between them. The part of the CDR3 DNA that was read is TGTGCCAGCAGTTTAGCGCTAAAGGGGAATGAG. Its protein is CASSLALKGNE. The entire CDR3 protein is CASSLALKGNEQFF.

This clone was picked up many times. The sequence runs out 3 residues before the end of the CDR3; the remainder is reconstructed from the germline J gene. The J gene is TRBJ2-7, the V gene TRBV18, with a weak D call TRBD1 (5 bases). Trimming shortened V by 2 bases and J by 3 bases, and 11 bases separated the two germline ends. CDR1 is KGHSH and CDR2 is LQKENI in the germline V gene. This CDR3 contains 14 residues. CDR3: CASSPNGRDYEQYF. Partial CDR3 DNA: TGTGCCAGCTCACCAAATGGCAGGGACTACGAG.

This clone was observed many times. The sequenced fragment ends 3 residues before the CDR3 boundary, so the rest is inferred from the germline J gene. The rearrangement uses TRBV5-1 and TRBJ2-1, with D perhaps TRBD1 (7 bases). This CDR3 is built from 15 residues. The V gene lost 3 bases and the J gene lost 0 bases, with 10 bases spanning the gap. Germline loops: CDR1 SGHRS, CDR2 YFSETQ. Partial CDR3 DNA: TGCGCCAGCAGCTCAGGGGGGAGCTCCTACAATGAG. Translation gives CASSSGGSSYNE. The complete CDR3 sequence is CASSSGGSSYNEQFF.